Given below is one T cell receptor (beta chain) in context. Its specificity is unknown. The study ran its PCR with 60 Vbeta and 13 Jbeta primers. Data came from immunoSEQ multiplex PCR; TCRdb stores just in-frame clones and leaves some out. The sample lists 150,000 to 200,000 clones; just under 80% were seen once. The CDR3 is 15 residues long. Trimming cost V 0 bases and J 3 bases; bases outside gene matches: 5. Germline CDR1 is SGHTS and CDR2 is YDEGEE. This record belongs to a study of cytomegalovirus exposure and HLA in healthy donors. Study results and caveats: The productive fraction for most TCR beta V segments was about 90% or about 30% in an earlier analysis.

The specimen sequenced was PBMCs. The receptor comes from a man aged 18-30 years in good health and CMV-seropositive. This chain connects TRBV5-8 to TRBJ1-2; 7 bases line up with TRBD1. The CDR3 DNA follows: TGTGCCAGCAGCTTGGACAGGGGCGCGGACTATGGCTACACCTTC. Encoded protein: CASSLDRGADYGYTF.